One and the same sample provided the 18 T cell receptor beta chains below, sequenced in a study of identical twins. From the 5' RACE reads, TCRdb called clonotypes with MiXCR, one entry per CDR3 protein. This sample has around 1.7 million distinct CDR3 sequences, with more than 30% found just once. The sequenced material came from cord blood. The receptors here all came from a newborn girl in good health.

In DNA form, the CDR3 reads TGTGCCAGCAGTCCCCCGAGAGGTGTGACCGTTGCCAAAAACATTCAGTACTTC. The encoded protein is CASSPPRGVTVAKNIQYF. The chain employs TRBV28 and TRBJ2-4; D ambiguous. V dropped 5 bases and J dropped 1 base, with 21 bases sitting between them. This CDR3 contains 18 residues. Germline V lookup: CDR1 MDHEN, CDR2 SYDVKM.

The genes are TRBV5-1 and TRBJ2-3, with D perhaps TRBD2 (6 bases). This CDR3 contains 14 residues. Germline values: CDR1 SGHRS, CDR2 YFSETQ. Deletions cut 3 bases from V and 5 bases from J, with 13 bases between. The CDR3 DNA sequence: TGCGCCAGCAGCTCCGGGGGTGGTGAAGATACGCAGTATTTT. It specifies CASSSGGGEDTQYF.

The chain combines TRBV10-3 with TRBJ2-7; TRBD1 might be the D (5 bases). The CDR3 has 14 amino acids. V was trimmed by 1 base and J by 4 bases, leaving 11 bases between them. Germline CDR1 is ENHRY and CDR2 is SYGVKD. CDR3 in DNA: TGTGCCATCAGTGAGTTAGCTCAGGGATACGAGCAGTACTTC. The encoded protein is CAISELAQGYEQYF.

This clonotype was seen only a few times. This rearrangement joins TRBV5-6 to TRBJ2-4, with a weak D call TRBD2 (5 bases). Matching the DNA end better, TRBJ2-7 makes the J call doubtful. The CDR3 length is 18 residues. Germline V gives CDR1 SGHDT, CDR2 YYEEEE. CDR3 sequence reads: CASSLGSLRSSVNYEQYF. In nucleotides, the CDR3 is TGTGCCAGCAGCTTAGGGAGCCTCCGGTCGTCAGTCAACTACGAGCAGTACTTC.

V gene TRBV20-1 combines with J gene TRBJ2-5; 7 bases fit TRBD2. The CDR3 extends over 17 amino acids. Losses at the gene ends were 2 bases for V and 6 bases for J; bases not matched to a gene: 18. Germline V gene data show CDR1 as DFQATT and CDR2 as SNEGSKA (reference sequence). The CDR3 is CSARRVYTERDSQTQYF. For the CDR3, the DNA is TGCAGTGCTAGAAGGGTCTATACGGAGCGGGATAGCCAGACCCAGTACTTC.

The rearrangement uses TRBV6-5 and TRBJ2-4, with D perhaps TRBD1 (6 bases). Between the trimmed V and J ends, which lost 0 bases and 1 base, there was a span of 16 bases. Germline lookup yields CDR1 MNHEY and CDR2 SVGAGI. The CDR3 extends over 18 amino acids. The CDR3 DNA reads as TGTGCCAGCAGTTACTCTGTGCCAGGGGCCGGGGCCAAAAACATTCAGTACTTC. This encodes CASSYSVPGAGAKNIQYF.

The chain combines TRBV7-2 with TRBJ2-1, with 7 bases matching TRBD2. The V and J ends lost 4 bases and 0 bases, in that order; junction bases with no gene match: 9. The CDR3 contains 17 residues. Germline V gene sequence: CDR1 SGHTA, CDR2 FQGNSA. The CDR3 region is CASSSRRETLSYNEQFF. The CDR3 DNA sequence: TGTGCCAGCAGCTCCCGGCGGGAGACCCTCTCCTACAATGAGCAGTTCTTC.

V and J are TRBV19 and TRBJ1-1, with D maybe TRBD1 (5 bases). The CDR3 extends over 15 amino acids. V lost 3 bases to trimming and J lost 6 bases, with 17 bases between them. The germline gives CDR1 LNHDA, CDR2 SQIVND (reference sequence). The CDR3 region has the DNA TGTGCCAGTAGTATGGGTACAGGTTACAACGCTGAAGCTTTCTTT. Residues: CASSMGTGYNAEAFF.

This rearrangement joins TRBV9 to TRBJ2-2; 10 nucleotides match TRBD2. Looked up from germline, CDR1 is SGDLS and CDR2 is YYNGEE. V lost 5 bases and J lost 6; bases outside the gene matches: 7. The CDR3 contains 15 residues. CDR3 region: CASRRSGGASGELFF. CDR3 in DNA: TGTGCCAGCAGGAGAAGCGGGGGGGCTTCCGGGGAGCTGTTTTTT.

The chain combines TRBV3-1 with TRBJ2-5, with unresolved D. The CDR3 has 15 residues. Trimming removed 4 bases from V and 0 bases from J, with 12 bases in between. CDR1 and CDR2 from the germline V gene are LGHDT and YNNKEL (reference sequence). Here the CDR3 DNA reads TGTGCCAGCAGCCCCGCAGTCCATAACCAAGAGACCCAGTACTTC. Amino acid sequence: CASSPAVHNQETQYF.

The chain employs TRBV3-1 and TRBJ2-4, with D perhaps matching TRBD2 (6 bases). The CDR3 length is 12 residues. CDR1 and CDR2 (germline): LGHDT, YNNKEL (reference sequence). Trimming left V 0 bases short and J 11 bases short, with 8 bases between. The CDR3 bases are TGTGCCAGCAGCCAAGATGGAGGGTTTCAGTACTTC. Translating gives CASSQDGGFQYF. Together with reference TRBV3-1 and TRBJ2-4, the CDR3 gives the full variable domain: DTAVSQTPKYLVTQMGNDKSIKCEQNLGHDTMYWYKQDSKKFLKIMFSYNNKELIINETVPNRFSPKSPDKAHLNLHINSLELGDSAVYFCASSQDGGFQYFGAGTRLSVL.

This chain connects TRBV20-1 to TRBJ1-5; TRBD1 matches at 8 bases. CDR1 is DFQATT and CDR2 is SNEGSKA in the germline V gene (reference sequence). The CDR3 length is 16 residues. The trim removed 2 bases at V and 0 bases at J, leaving 6 bases unmatched. CDR3 in amino acids: CSARPTGGYSNQPQHF. The CDR3 coding sequence is TGCAGTGCTAGACCTACAGGGGGATATAGCAATCAGCCCCAGCATTTT.

V and J are TRBV28 and TRBJ2-5, with no clear D. The CDR3 is made up of 11 amino acids. Trimming stripped 6 bases from V and 7 bases from J, with 9 bases between. Germline CDR1 and CDR2: MDHEN and SYDVKM. This CDR3 reads CASRAGWTQYF. Written as DNA, the CDR3 is TGTGCCAGCAGGGCCGGTTGGACCCAGTACTTC.

This clonotype was found a few times. The gene calls are TRBV11-2 and TRBJ2-5; the D is unclear. The CDR3 consists of 10 residues. The ends were cut back, 3 bases at V and 11 bases at J, with 7 bases in the middle. Germline V CDR1 and CDR2: SGHAT, FQNNGV. CDR3 DNA: TGTGCCAGCAGCTTTAGTGAGCAGTACTTC. As protein: CASSFSEQYF.

This clonotype was picked up many times. The chain links TRBV29-1 to TRBJ2-7; 7 bases agree with TRBD1. CDR1 is SQVTM and CDR2 is ANQGSEA in the germline V gene. This CDR3 has 13 residues. Trimming took 4 bases from V and 2 from J; bases not matched to a gene: 5. CDR3 coding DNA: TGCAGCGTTGTAGTGACAGGGCCCTACGAGCAGTACTTC. It translates to CSVVVTGPYEQYF.

Only a few counts were recorded for this clonotype. The chain carries TRBV20-1 and TRBJ1-2; the D is unclear. V was trimmed by 7 bases and J by 5 bases, leaving 20 bases between them. The CDR3 has 14 residues. Germline V lookup: CDR1 DFQATT, CDR2 SNEGSKA (reference sequence). CDR3 DNA: TGCAGTGTAATCTCCGGGCAGGTGGGGTATGGCTACACCTTC. Protein: CSVISGQVGYGYTF.

This clonotype came up once. One base away lies a much larger clone, so this may be a sequencing read error. The genes are TRBV12-3 or TRBV12-4 and TRBJ1-1, with 7 nucleotides matching TRBD1. V was clipped by 8 bases and J by 0 bases; unmatched bases: 9. CDR3 length: 15 amino acids. The CDR3 region is CASGRQGGLNTEAFF. The CDR3 DNA is TGTGCCAGCGGTAGACAGGGTGGTTTGAACACTGAAGCTTTCTTT.

This clonotype was observed a handful of times. The chain uses TRBV6-1 and TRBJ2-5; TRBD1 agrees at 7 bases. The closer fit of TRBJ2-7 to the DNA end suggests the J call may be wrong. The CDR3 is made up of 14 amino acids. Germline V gene sequence: CDR1 MNHNS, CDR2 SASEGT. The CDR3 here is CASSDGTAAYEQYF. The CDR3 DNA reads TGTGCCAGCAGTGACGGGACAGCGGCCTACGAGCAGTACTTC.